The rows below give T cell receptor beta chains drawn from one sample of a study of blood T cell repertoires in COVID-19. Method: immunoSEQ multiplex PCR; TCRdb's copy keeps in-frame clones and lacks some. The repertoire includes fewer than 450,000 clones, 88% of them detected once, and roughly 1.9% sits in the top ten. The sequenced sample consisted of PBMCs or T cells enriched from blood (not recorded which). Receptors originate from a woman aged 35 to 49 with acute COVID-19. CDR3s include the opening cysteine and the closing phenylalanine or tryptophan. A D gene is named only where the DNA matches it firmly. Part of the rows lack a size; the others show once, few, many or a class for expanded clones.

clone size	V gene	D gene	J gene	CDR3 DNA	CDR3 protein
once	TRBV3-1/TRBV3-2	TRBD1	TRBJ2-7	TGTGCCAGCAGCCGCCTGCGGGACAGGGGTTCCGCCGAGCAGTACTTC	CASSRLRDRGSAEQYF
-	TRBV5-4	TRBD1	TRBJ1-4	TGTGCCTGGGGGACAGGGGATGATGAAAAACTGTTTTTT	CAWGTGDDEKLFF
-	TRBV3-1/TRBV3-2	TRBD1	TRBJ1-1	TGTGCCAGCAGCCAAGTAAGACAGGGTGGGAACACTGAAGCTTTCTTT	CASSQVRQGGNTEAFF
-	TRBV6-5	-	TRBJ1-5	TGTGCCAGCAGTTACTCGGGGGCTCAGCCCCAGCATTTT	CASSYSGAQPQHF
-	TRBV29-1	TRBD2	TRBJ2-5	TGCAGCGTTGAAGTAGCGGGGGTAGAGACCCAGTACTTC	CSVEVAGVETQYF
once	TRBV7-9	-	TRBJ2-7	TGTGCCAGCAGCTTGGCTCCCGGGACACCCTACGAGCAGTACTTC	CASSLAPGTPYEQYF
-	TRBV11-2	TRBD1	TRBJ1-1	TGTGCCAGCAGGAGGCCGGGACAGGGGACGTCGAGGAACACTGAAGCTTTCTTT	CASRRPGQGTSRNTEAFF
-	TRBV19	-	TRBJ1-1	TGTGCCAGTAGTCGAGAGGTAACCCTTCTCATGAACACTGAAGCTTTCTTT	CASSREVTLLMNTEAFF
-	TRBV5-4	-	TRBJ2-4	TGTGCCAGCAGCTTGCTTTCAGTGGACATTCAGTACTTC	CASSLLSVDIQYF
-	TRBV11-2	-	TRBJ2-1	TGTGCCAGCAGTCCCAGGGGGACTCGGAACAATGAGCAGTTCTTC	CASSPRGTRNNEQFF
-	TRBV19	TRBD2	TRBJ2-5	TGTGCCAGTAATCTCGGGGGGGAAGAGACCCAGTACTTC	CASNLGGEETQYF
few	TRBV11-2	TRBD2	TRBJ2-1	TGTGCCAGCAGCTTAGTAGCGGGGAGCTCCTACAATGAGCAGTTCTTC	CASSLVAGSSYNEQFF
-	TRBV29-1	TRBD2	TRBJ2-1	TGCAGCGCCGCAACCACTAGCGTCTATGAGCAGTTCTTC	CSAATTSVYEQFF
-	TRBV11-2	TRBD1	TRBJ1-1	TGTGCCAGCAGCTTAACGGGACAGGTGAACACTGAAGCTTTCTTT	CASSLTGQVNTEAFF
-	TRBV5-1	TRBD2	TRBJ2-5	TGCGCCAGCAGCACCGCCGGGGAGGGCCGAGAGACCCAGTACTTC	CASSTAGEGRETQYF
once	TRBV18	TRBD1	TRBJ2-7	TGTGCCAGCTCACCCCTCGGACAGGACGAGCAGTACTTC	CASSPLGQDEQYF
-	TRBV5-4	-	TRBJ1-2	TGTGCCAGCAGCTCCCATCTGGAGGGCTACACCTTC	CASSSHLEGYTF
-	TRBV7-2	TRBD2	TRBJ2-5	TGTGCCAGCAGCTTAGTTGGGCGGCGGAGCGGGGGAGAGACCCAGTACTTC	CASSLVGRRSGGETQYF
-	TRBV5-4	-	TRBJ1-1	TGTGCCAGCAGCTTCGGTACGCTTGAAGCTTTCTTT	CASSFGTLEAFF
-	TRBV19	-	TRBJ1-2	TGTGCCAGTAGTATTGGTCGTGGTTACAGGCCGCTCACTAACTATGGCTACACCTTC	CASSIGRGYRPLTNYGYTF
-	TRBV11-2	-	TRBJ2-7	TGTGCCAGCAGCTTAAATCTTTTCTCCTACGAGCAGTACTTC	CASSLNLFSYEQYF
once	TRBV14	TRBD2	TRBJ2-3	TGTGCCAGCAGCTATACTAGCGGTAGCACAGATACGCAGTATTTT	CASSYTSGSTDTQYF
-	TRBV9	TRBD2	TRBJ2-5	TGTGCCAGCAGCGCCGGACTAGCGGGGAGAGAGACCCAGTACTTC	CASSAGLAGRETQYF
-	TRBV4-2	-	TRBJ2-1	TGTGCCAGCCGCGACTGGTCGCGTGGTAACAATGAGCAGTTCTTC	CASRDWSRGNNEQFF
-	TRBV4-1	-	TRBJ1-1	TGCGCCAGCAGCCAAGAGCCTAGGGGGGGCGGAACTGAAGCTTTCTTT	CASSQEPRGGGTEAFF
few	TRBV6-5	-	TRBJ2-2	TGTGCCAGCAGTTACGGCAGTCGGGCCGGGGAGCTGTTTTTT	CASSYGSRAGELFF
-	TRBV9	-	TRBJ1-4	TGTGCCAGCAGCGTAGATCAGGCCCCTAATGAAAAACTGTTTTTT	CASSVDQAPNEKLFF